The 3 T cell receptor beta chains listed next were all sequenced from one sample in a study of cytomegalovirus exposure and HLA in healthy donors. The PCR was carried out with 60 Vbeta primers and 13 Jbeta primers. The table came from immunoSEQ multiplex PCR; TCRdb's copy has only in-frame clones and leaves some out. This sample yields around 170,000 clones, of which approximately 80% are seen a single time; about 2.6% belongs to the top ten. The sequenced sample was PBMCs. These TCRs come from a woman between 50 and 59 years old in good health and CMV-seropositive.

CDR3 protein: CASSYGPSGGPYEQYF. The DNA of the CDR3 is TGTGCCAGCAGTTACGGACCAAGCGGGGGACCCTACGAGCAGTACTTC. The chain combines TRBV6-5 with TRBJ2-5; TRBD2 matches at 8 bases. The end of the DNA is better explained by TRBJ2-7, so the J call may be wrong. Germline loops: CDR1 MNHEY, CDR2 SVGAGI. The CDR3 sequence is 16 residues long.

This clone was seen a few times. The chain has TRBV2 and TRBJ2-3; 7 nucleotides align to TRBD1. The germline gives CDR1 SNHLY, CDR2 FYNNEI. The CDR3 is 14 amino acids. Losses at the gene ends were 4 bases for V and 6 bases for J; bases not matched to a gene: 7. CDR3 coding DNA: TGTGCCAGCAGTGCAGACAGGGAAGGGGATACGCAGTATTTT. Translating it yields CASSADREGDTQYF.

V and J are TRBV2 and TRBJ1-2; TRBD1 matches at 7 bases. From germline, CDR1 is SNHLY and CDR2 FYNNEI. The CDR3 extends over 15 amino acids. With V trimmed by 5 bases and J by 2 bases, 8 bases remained unmatched. In nucleotides, the CDR3 is TGTGCCAGCAGTAAGTTAGACAGGGCGAACTATGGCTACACCTTC. It encodes CASSKLDRANYGYTF.